This TCR beta chain was sequenced in a study of vaccination effects on CD4 cells after COVID-19. Generated by immunoSEQ multiplex PCR, the TCRdb table keeps only in-frame clones and is missing some. This sample yields 20,000 to 25,000 clones, of which roughly 76% are seen a single time; approximately 5.1% belongs to the top ten. V lost 6 bases and J 0 bases, leaving 10 bases between the germline ends. The CDR3 is 14 residues long. The germline CDR1 and CDR2 sequences are SGHDT and YYEEEE. Using viral peptide pools, the ViraFEST assay grew out antigen-specific CD4+ T cells prior to sequencing. A 10-day culture period preceded the isolation of CD4+ T cells. All study participants received two doses of BNT162b2 or mRNA-1273 vaccine. The study found no prior SARS-CoV-2 infection in the vaccine recipients, who tested negative for nucleocapsid antibodies. Points on this clone: Its antigen is not known.

This sequence originates from a human donor who received a COVID-19 vaccine. Some clones in this sample may be carry-over from other donors' samples. This chain links TRBV5-6 with TRBJ1-3, with D possibly being TRBD1 (5 bases). Sequenced here: CD4+ T cells from PBMCs cultured with SARS-CoV-2 spike peptides, sampled after COVID-19 vaccination. CDR3 in amino acids: CASIDRYSGNTIYF. As DNA, the CDR3 is TGTGCCAGCATCGACAGATACTCTGGAAACACCATATATTTT.